This T cell receptor (beta chain) came from a study of CD49a tissue-resident CD8 T cells in human skin (dated by TCRdb to about 2017). Describing the broader study: The study looked at subsets of tissue-resident memory CD8+ T cells in human skin, with the subsets defined by expression of CD49a, CD69 and CD103.

For five healthy donors, CD8+ T cells were sorted from blood, dermis and epidermis, and the TCR beta CDR3 regions of these cells were analysed. Both blood and skin samples were provided by each TCR-sequenced donor, and all TCR-sequenced donors were healthy individuals. Before TCR beta sequencing, CD8+ T cell populations were isolated by sorting. The V end gives up 4 bases and the J end 7 bases, leaving 3 bases in the junction not matched to a gene. Reading the germline V gene gives CDR1 MRHNA and CDR2 SNTAGT. The cysteine opens and the phenylalanine closes a CDR3 of 14 amino acids. Only CDR3 DNA remains: 42 bases, in frame from the first base. This clone was recorded only once. Its recognized antigen is unknown. Base qualities are not at hand, and no much larger clone is one base apart. To prepare the library, the immunoSEQ multiplex PCR assay was applied. On the study's bioinformatics: Frequencies of TCR V beta family usage were compared among the sorted CD8+ T cell populations from blood, dermis and epidermis. In TCRdb, the immuneACCESS table is reduced to in-frame sequences with V and J assigned. These tables do not hold every clone; where another copy was compared, an unresolved V gene accounts for under half, and the others remain unexplained. V, J and clone size were drawn from that table, and D and trimming were deduced from the DNA. Counted in this sample were about 1,500 clones; 65% to 80% of them appeared once. Jointly, the top ten make up 30% to 45% of the sample.

The receptor chain draws on TRBV6-4 and TRBJ1-5; 11 of the junction bases match TRBD1. Sequencing was performed on CLA- CD8+ effector memory T cells sorted from blood. This TCR was recovered from a human donor in good health. The CDR3 has the sequence CASSARTGGQPQHF. DNA sequence: TGTGCCAGCAGTGCCCGGACAGGGGGCCAGCCCCAGCATTTT.